The 24 T cell receptor beta chains listed next were all sequenced from one sample in a study of cytomegalovirus exposure and HLA in healthy donors (dated by TCRdb to about 2017). Library generation was performed with the immunoSEQ multiplex PCR assay. For the multiplex PCR, a mixture combining 60 forward primers for TCR Vbeta segments and 13 reverse primers for TCR Jbeta segments was used. The source is immuneACCESS, and TCRdb retained only in-frame sequences with V and J called. Part of the clones is not carried over; for the studies checked, unresolved V genes explain less than half of this, and the remainder is unexplained. This sample has some 40,000 clones in its table, and more than 50% of those were observed once. The ten largest clonotypes hold 6.2% of the sample. Sequencing was performed on PBMCs. The receptors shown here come from a woman in her thirties or forties in good health and CMV-seropositive.

This chain connects TRBV12-5 to TRBJ2-3, with 11 positions matching TRBD2. The CDR3 sequence is 13 residues long. With 11 bases clipped from V and 2 bases from J, the junction kept 3 bases outside the gene matches. Per the germline V gene, CDR1 is LGHNT and CDR2 is FRNRAP. CDR3 sequence reads: CAGTSGTTDTQYF. Written as DNA, the CDR3 is TGTGCTGGGACTAGCGGAACCACAGATACGCAGTATTTT.

This rearrangement joins TRBV13 to TRBJ1-5; D unclear. There are 14 residues in the CDR3. Trimming shortened V by 5 bases and J by 7 bases, and 15 bases separated the two germline ends. From germline, CDR1 is PRHDT and CDR2 FYEKMQ (reference sequence). CDR3 DNA sequence: TGTGCCAGCAGCCTCCGGTCCCGCGGGCAGCCCCAGCATTTT. This encodes CASSLRSRGQPQHF.

There are a few counts of this clone. The V and J genes are TRBV5-6 and TRBJ1-3, with 7 positions matching TRBD1. CDR1 and CDR2 (germline): SGHDT, YYEEEE. The CDR3 consists of 14 residues. V shed 4 bases, J shed 2 bases, and the junction held 3 bases outside the gene matches. CDR3 protein: CASSMRGPGNTIYF. The CDR3, as DNA: TGTGCCAGCAGCATGAGGGGGCCTGGAAACACCATATATTTT.

A few counts support this clone. The rearrangement uses TRBV28 and TRBJ1-1; D is ambiguous. The CDR3 length is 13 residues. Germline V gene sequence: CDR1 MDHEN, CDR2 SYDVKM. The V and J ends lost 3 bases and 0 bases respectively, with 5 bases between them. The CDR3 protein is CASSFALNTEAFF. In nucleotides, the CDR3 is TGTGCCAGCAGTTTCGCGTTGAACACTGAAGCTTTCTTT.

The chain links TRBV10-3 to TRBJ2-5, with a weak D call TRBD1 (5 bases). The germline V gene encodes CDR1 ENHRY and CDR2 SYGVKD. Trimming shortened V by 6 bases and J by 1 base, and 9 bases separated the two germline ends. This CDR3 has 13 amino acids. CDR3 residues: CAISRQPQETQYF. As DNA, the CDR3 is TGTGCCATCAGCCGACAGCCCCAAGAGACCCAGTACTTC.

The chain combines TRBV30 with TRBJ2-5; D is perhaps TRBD1 (5 bases). CDR1 and CDR2 from the germline V gene are GTSNPN and SVGIG (reference sequence). The CDR3 is 13 residues long. The V gene lost 2 bases and the J gene lost 5 bases, with 12 bases spanning the gap. In nucleotides, the CDR3 is TGTGCCTGGAGTCAAGGGGCGGCTGAGACCCAGTACTTC. It specifies CAWSQGAAETQYF.

The J gene is TRBJ2-5, the V gene TRBV6-1; 9 bases map to TRBD1. This CDR3 contains 14 residues. J was trimmed by 2 bases and V by 7 bases; bases with no gene match: 5. The germline V gene has CDR1 MNHNS and CDR2 SASEGT. The CDR3 nucleotides read TGTGCCAGCACTCCAGGGACAGGGCAAGAGACCCAGTACTTC. The encoded protein is CASTPGTGQETQYF.

The chain is built from TRBV7-8 and TRBJ1-3; D is ambiguous. The V gene's germline CDR1 is SGHVS and CDR2 FQNEAQ. This CDR3 is built from 14 residues. With 5 bases removed from V and 4 bases from J, the gap between germline ends came to 12 bases. CDR3 region: CASSPSQRGNTIYF. CDR3 bases: TGTGCCAGCAGCCCTAGCCAAAGGGGAAACACCATATATTTT.

The chain recombines TRBV7-9 with TRBJ2-1, with 7 bases matching TRBD1. After removal of 5 bases from V and 8 bases from J, the junction contained 12 bases not matched to a gene. The CDR3 extends over 15 amino acids. CDR1 SEHNR and CDR2 FQNEAQ come from the germline V gene (reference sequence). CDR3 bases: TGTGCCAGCAGCCCCCGGACAGGCCCGAGGGATGAGCAGTTCTTC. Encoded protein: CASSPRTGPRDEQFF.

V is TRBV5-8 and J is TRBJ2-5; tentative D call: TRBD1 (5 bases). Germline V CDR1 and CDR2: SGHTS, YDEGEE. The CDR3 has 12 residues. Trimming removed 4 bases at V and 2 bases at J, with 6 bases between. Here the CDR3 DNA reads TGTGCCAGCAGCCGACAGCAAGAGACCCAGTACTTC. Its translation: CASSRQQETQYF. Supplemented by reference TRBV5-8 and TRBJ2-5, the full variable domain reads EAGVTQSPTHLIKTRGQQATLRCSPISGHTSVYWYQQALGLGLQFLLWYDEGEERNRGNFPPRFSGRQFPNYSSELNVNALELEDSALYLCASSRQQETQYFGPGTRLLVL.

This clone appeared once. The chain joins TRBV12-2 to TRBJ2-7; the listed D gene, TRBD1, was not tested against the DNA. TRBV12-2 is recorded as a pseudogene. The CDR3 runs to 16 residues. CDR3 sequence: CASRDYRDRKPYEQYF. The CDR3 region has the DNA TGTGCAAGTCGCGACTACCGGGACAGAAAACCCTACGAGCAGTACTTC.

The chain has TRBV19 and TRBJ2-1, with 9 bases that match TRBD2. Germline V CDR1 and CDR2: LNHDA, SQIVND (reference sequence). V was pared by 3 bases and J by 6 bases, with 6 bases of the junction left unmatched. The CDR3 contains 15 residues. CDR3 residues: CASSIQTSGVNEQFF. As DNA, the CDR3 is TGTGCCAGTAGTATTCAGACTAGCGGTGTCAATGAGCAGTTCTTC.

The chain joins TRBV27 to TRBJ1-5, with D possibly being TRBD1 (6 bases). The CDR3 covers 15 residues. The germline V gene has CDR1 MNHEY and CDR2 SMNVEV (reference sequence). Deletions cut 5 bases from V and 6 bases from J, with 17 bases between. The CDR3 DNA sequence: TGTGCCAGCAGTCAACGGGGGGCAGGGAGTCAGCCCCAGCATTTT. Amino acids: CASSQRGAGSQPQHF.

J is TRBJ2-7 and V is TRBV11-3; 7 nucleotides agree with TRBD1. The CDR3 is 15 amino acids. Germline-derived CDR1 and CDR2 are SGHNT and YENEEA. With V trimmed by 5 bases and J by 1 base, 8 bases remained unmatched. CDR3 loop: CASSQQGTDSYEQYF. The DNA of the CDR3 is TGTGCCAGCAGCCAGCAAGGGACAGATTCCTACGAGCAGTACTTC.

This clone occurred a few times. The chain combines TRBV9 with TRBJ1-1; D call uncertain. Per germline, CDR1 SGDLS and CDR2 YYNGEE. V dropped 3 bases and J dropped 8 bases, with 17 bases sitting between them. This CDR3 contains 14 residues. CDR3 loop: CASSARPWEGEAFF. The DNA of the CDR3 is TGTGCCAGCAGCGCCCGACCATGGGAGGGAGAAGCTTTCTTT.

This chain uses TRBV9 with TRBJ2-3, with D possibly matching TRBD2 (5 bases). Germline lookup yields CDR1 SGDLS and CDR2 YYNGEE. CDR3 length: 15 residues. V was clipped by 6 bases and J by 3 bases, with 17 bases between them. CDR3 amino acids: CASTSGTWFTDTQYF. CDR3 sequence (DNA): TGTGCCAGCACGTCGGGAACGTGGTTTACAGATACGCAGTATTTT.

V and J are TRBV30 and TRBJ1-5; D may be TRBD1 (5 bases). Germline-derived CDR1 and CDR2 are GTSNPN and SVGIG (reference sequence). V was clipped by 3 bases and J by 7 bases, with 16 bases between them. The CDR3 runs to 14 residues. The CDR3 nucleotides read TGTGCCTGGAGGGGGGAGGATCCAATCCAGCCCCAGCATTTT. Translating gives CAWRGEDPIQPQHF.

This clone is medium-sized in the sample. The rearrangement links TRBV9 to TRBJ2-3; 8 nucleotides line up with TRBD2. The CDR3 runs 15 residues. With 3 bases clipped from V and 2 bases from J, the junction kept 5 bases outside the gene matches. CDR1 is SGDLS, CDR2 YYNGEE, per germline. The CDR3 coding sequence is TGTGCCAGCAGCGCATTAGCGGGGCCCACAGATACGCAGTATTTT. Its translation: CASSALAGPTDTQYF.

This clone came up a few times. The rearrangement links TRBV7-9 to TRBJ2-1, with 7 bases matching TRBD1. After removal of 6 bases from V and 7 bases from J, the junction contained 15 bases not matched to a gene. From germline, CDR1 is SEHNR and CDR2 FQNEAQ (reference sequence). CDR3 size: 16 residues. This chain's CDR3 is CASSPNRAGGWNEQFF. In DNA, the CDR3 is TGTGCCAGCAGTCCAAACAGGGCAGGGGGATGGAATGAGCAGTTCTTC.

The chain couples TRBV6-5 to TRBJ1-2; the D gene is possibly TRBD1 (6 bases). The CDR3 consists of 13 residues. CDR1 is MNHEY and CDR2 is SVGAGI in the germline V gene. V was clipped by 5 bases and J by 8 bases, with 15 bases between them. The CDR3 region is CASSLATGRGYTF. The CDR3, as DNA: TGTGCCAGCAGTCTTGCCACAGGGAGAGGCTACACCTTC.

In this sample, this clone turned up a few times. The chain links TRBV28 to TRBJ1-1; D unresolved. The germline V and J ends were trimmed by 3 bases and 4 bases, with 18 bases remaining between them. Per the germline V gene, CDR1 is MDHEN and CDR2 is SYDVKM. The CDR3 covers 16 residues. The CDR3 loop reads CASSFYPLTVSTEAFF. In DNA form, the CDR3 reads TGTGCCAGCAGTTTTTACCCCCTTACAGTTTCCACTGAAGCTTTCTTT.

This rearrangement joins TRBV5-1 to TRBJ1-1; D gene uncertain. Germline loops: CDR1 SGHRS, CDR2 YFSETQ. The CDR3 extends over 16 amino acids. V lost 0 bases, J lost 0 bases, and 12 bases lay in between. In nucleotides, the CDR3 is TGCGCCAGCAGCTTGGGGGCGGGCACAATGAACACTGAAGCTTTCTTT. This gives the protein CASSLGAGTMNTEAFF.

The chain carries TRBV7-2 and TRBJ1-6, with a tentative D call TRBD1 (6 bases). The germline V gene encodes CDR1 SGHTA and CDR2 FQGNSA. The CDR3 totals 16 residues. Trimming pared 5 bases from V and 6 bases from J, leaving 17 bases between. The CDR3 coding sequence is TGTGCCAGCAGCAGAACCAAGACAGGAACTAATTCACCCCTCCACTTT. Translated: CASSRTKTGTNSPLHF. Using reference TRBV7-2 and TRBJ1-6 for the parts outside the CDR3, the full variable domain is GAGVSQSPSNKVTEKGKDVELRCDPISGHTALYWYRQSLGQGLEFLIYFQGNSAPDKSGLPSDRFSAERTGGSVSTLTIQRTQQEDSAVYLCASSRTKTGTNSPLHFGNGTRLTVT.

This chain links TRBV7-8 with TRBJ1-1, with D uncertain. The germline gives CDR1 SGHVS, CDR2 FQNEAQ. With 3 bases removed from V and 3 bases from J, the gap between germline ends came to 11 bases. The CDR3 runs 14 residues. In nucleotides, the CDR3 is TGTGCCAGCAGCTTTATGGAGGGAGACACTGAAGCTTTCTTT. This sequence encodes CASSFMEGDTEAFF.